What follows describes a single T cell receptor (beta chain). Its target is unknown. Sequencing was performed with immunoSEQ multiplex PCR; in TCRdb, only in-frame clones are kept and a portion is missing. The sample records tens of thousands of clones, 65% to 80% being singletons. The source of the sample is a study of PD-1 blockade in classical Hodgkin lymphoma. Across the study: A 3 mg/kg intravenous dose of nivolumab was received by patients every 2 weeks. General observations from the study: Exclusion was applied to patients who started nivolumab under 1 year after ASCT. Lower baseline TCR diversity marked trial partial responders and progressors.

The junction had 6 bases not matched to a gene; V was cut back by 4 bases and J by 4 bases. Germline V gene data show CDR1 as MNHNY and CDR2 as SVGAGI (reference sequence). There are 15 residues in the CDR3. Documented time point: cycle 4 day 1 (C4D1), after five to seven weeks of nivolumab. Relapses following autologous stem cell transplantation were seen in all patients, with brentuximab vedotin exposure varying. This chain connects TRBV6-6 to TRBJ2-7; 11 nucleotides match TRBD2. The input for sequencing was peripheral blood mononuclear cells (PBMCs), taken before the fourth cycle of nivolumab. The clonotype originates from a human donor with classical Hodgkin lymphoma. CDR3 in amino acids: CASSLSLAGGYEQYF. The CDR3 DNA is TGTGCCAGCAGTTTGTCGTTAGCGGGAGGGTACGAGCAGTACTTC.